These 19 T cell receptor beta chains share one sample of origin, sequenced in a study of PD-L1 blockade in urothelial cancer. Assay used: immunoSEQ multiplex PCR; TCRdb lists only in-frame clones, some missing. Among about 32,000 clones listed, around 86% were seen once. Here the sequenced sample was PBMCs, taken around atezolizumab (anti-PD-L1) treatment. These receptors were collected from a man over 45 with urothelial cancer.

This clone was detected only once. The chain couples TRBV6-6 to TRBJ2-1; possible D gene TRBD2, 7 bases. Germline CDR1 and CDR2: MNHNY and SVGAGI (reference sequence). The CDR3 has 14 residues. The ends were cut back, 6 bases at V and 7 bases at J, with 16 bases in the middle. The CDR3 protein is CASRTREGGNEQFF. As DNA, the CDR3 is TGTGCCAGCAGGACGCGAGAGGGGGGGAATGAGCAGTTCTTC.

The chain couples TRBV9 to TRBJ2-1, with TRBD2 identical over 9 bases. There are 15 residues in the CDR3. Germline V gives CDR1 SGDLS, CDR2 YYNGEE. The junction had 6 bases not matched to a gene; V was cut back by 0 bases and J by 8 bases. CDR3 sequence: CASSVGGGRAYEQFF. CDR3 DNA: TGTGCCAGCAGCGTAGGGGGCGGGAGGGCCTATGAGCAGTTCTTC.

The chain links TRBV7-9 to TRBJ2-2, with 7 positions matching TRBD1. V lost 10 bases and J lost 4; bases outside the gene matches: 9. The germline CDR1 and CDR2 sequences are SEHNR and FQNEAQ (reference sequence). The CDR3 loop spans 14 amino acids. CDR3 in DNA: TGTGCCAACCAGAGGGACAGTTCCACCGGGGAGCTGTTTTTT. Amino acid sequence: CANQRDSSTGELFF.

This chain links TRBV25-1 with TRBJ2-3; a weak D match, TRBD2 (5 bases). This CDR3 is built from 11 residues. The ends were cut back, 3 bases at V and 9 bases at J, with 7 bases in the middle. The germline V gene encodes CDR1 MGHDK and CDR2 SYGVNS. Here the CDR3 DNA reads TGTGCCAGCAGTGAGAGGGCGACGCAGTATTTT. As protein: CASSERATQYF.

The chain uses TRBV9 and TRBJ1-3; 8 bases match TRBD1. Germline CDR1 is SGDLS and CDR2 is YYNGEE. The V segment lost 2 bases and the J segment 8 bases; nucleotides outside the gene matches: 6. There are 14 residues in the CDR3. The CDR3 sequence: CASSVGTGGDTIYF. The CDR3 DNA sequence: TGTGCCAGCAGCGTCGGGACAGGAGGAGACACCATATATTTT.

V is TRBV30 and J is TRBJ1-2; TRBD1 aligns across 10 bases. The CDR3 loop spans 12 amino acids. After removal of 1 base from V and 7 bases from J, the junction contained 0 bases not matched to a gene. Per germline, CDR1 GTSNPN and CDR2 SVGIG (reference sequence). The CDR3 nucleotides read TGTGCCTGGAGTGGGACAGGGGGTGGCTACACCTTC. Protein: CAWSGTGGGYTF.

In its sample, this clone was seen once. The chain is built from TRBV25-1 and TRBJ2-2; 9 nucleotides align to TRBD1. Germline V gene sequence: CDR1 MGHDK, CDR2 SYGVNS. J gave up 6 bases and V 6 bases, and 11 bases lay outside the gene matches. This CDR3 spans 16 amino acids. The CDR3 region is CASRVTGGAGAGELFF. In DNA form, the CDR3 reads TGTGCCAGCAGAGTCACAGGGGGCGCGGGGGCCGGGGAGCTGTTTTTT.

The CDR3 DNA reads as TGTGCCAGCAGCTTACGGAGACAGGGCTCTGGGGCCAACGTCCTGACTTTC. Protein sequence: CASSLRRQGSGANVLTF. This chain connects TRBV11-2 to TRBJ2-6; 7 nucleotides match TRBD1. Trimming at V came to 2 bases and at J to 0 bases, leaving 4 bases not matched to a gene. Germline V lookup: CDR1 SGHAT, CDR2 FQNNGV. This CDR3 contains 17 residues.

This sequence joins TRBV19 and TRBJ2-6; 9 nucleotides align to TRBD2. This CDR3 is 17 amino acids long. Germline V CDR1 and CDR2: LNHDA, SQIVND (reference sequence). V was pared by 7 bases and J by 1 base, with 8 bases of the junction left unmatched. CDR3 DNA: TGTGCCAGTACCCAGAGGGCGGGAGGGTCTGGGGCCAACGTCCTGACTTTC. Encoded protein: CASTQRAGGSGANVLTF.

This rearrangement joins TRBV6-5 to TRBJ2-7; TRBD1 is a possible D gene (6 bases). The CDR3 runs to 14 residues. Trimming removed 8 bases from V and 3 bases from J, with 17 bases in between. Germline-derived CDR1 and CDR2 are MNHEY and SVGAGI. CDR3 in amino acids: CASCPAGRGYEQYF. Written as DNA, the CDR3 is TGTGCCAGCTGCCCGGCGGGCAGGGGCTACGAGCAGTACTTC.

The V gene is TRBV15, the J gene TRBJ2-5; a possible D gene is TRBD1 (5 bases). The V and J ends lost 0 bases and 5 bases respectively, with 13 bases between them. Germline-derived CDR1 and CDR2 are LNHNV and YYDKDF (reference sequence). The CDR3 has 15 residues. CDR3 DNA: TGTGCCACCAGCAGAGACATGACAGTTCTGGAGACCCAGTACTTC. This translates into CATSRDMTVLETQYF.

The chain recombines TRBV14 with TRBJ1-4, with 9 bases identical to TRBD1. V dropped 3 bases and J dropped 7; count of bases not matched to a gene: 12. The germline V gene encodes CDR1 SGHDN and CDR2 FVKESK. The CDR3 has 17 residues. CDR3 sequence: CASSHTLRGQGIEKLFF. The CDR3 DNA reads TGTGCCAGCAGCCACACACTGCGGGGACAGGGAATTGAAAAACTGTTTTTT.

This chain connects TRBV6-4 to TRBJ1-6; D uncertain. Germline V gene sequence: CDR1 MRHNA, CDR2 SNTAGT. V was cut by 0 bases and J by 0 bases, with 3 bases left in between. The CDR3 loop spans 15 amino acids. As DNA, the CDR3 is TGTGCCAGCAGTGACTCCAGCTCCTATAATTCACCCCTCCACTTT. Translated: CASSDSSSYNSPLHF.

The rearrangement joins TRBV7-3 to TRBJ1-3; 8 positions match TRBD1. Germline CDR1 and CDR2: SGHTA and FQGTGA. V lost 4 bases to trimming and J lost 4 bases; unmatched junction nucleotides: 9. The CDR3 is 16 amino acids. DNA of the CDR3: TGTGCCAGCAGCTCGACAGGGGTCACCGCGGGAAACACCATATATTTT. Translation gives CASSSTGVTAGNTIYF.

This chain connects TRBV5-6 to TRBJ2-3, with D maybe TRBD2 (6 bases). Trimming left V 6 bases short and J 7 bases short, with 21 bases between. Germline CDR1 SGHDT, CDR2 YYEEEE. CDR3 length: 15 residues. The CDR3 reads CASIAVADGTHTQYF. CDR3 DNA sequence: TGTGCCAGCATAGCGGTGGCCGATGGAACGCATACGCAGTATTTT.

This sequence joins TRBV27 and TRBJ2-3, with 7 bases lining up with TRBD2. With 2 bases clipped from V and 0 bases from J, the junction kept 5 bases outside the gene matches. The CDR3 runs to 16 residues. Germline values: CDR1 MNHEY, CDR2 SMNVEV (reference sequence). CDR3 region: CASSLGASGSTDTQYF. The CDR3 DNA reads as TGTGCCAGCAGTTTAGGGGCTAGCGGAAGCACAGATACGCAGTATTTT.

This chain connects TRBV5-1 to TRBJ2-5; 7 positions match TRBD2. This CDR3 is 15 amino acids long. Trimming removed 3 bases from V and 2 bases from J; junction bases left unmatched: 7. Per the germline V gene, CDR1 is SGHRS and CDR2 is YFSETQ. CDR3 bases: TGCGCCAGCAGCTCAGGCGGGGGACCTCAAGAGACCCAGTACTTC. Translation: CASSSGGGPQETQYF.

This clone appeared a single time. The chain recombines TRBV5-1 with TRBJ2-1; TRBD2 might be the D (7 bases). The CDR3 has 15 residues. Germline V gives CDR1 SGHRS, CDR2 YFSETQ. V was cut by 4 bases and J by 8 bases, with 19 bases left in between. Here the CDR3 reads CASSLPTGAGDEQFF. For the CDR3, the DNA is TGCGCCAGCAGCCTGCCGACGGGGGCGGGGGATGAGCAGTTCTTC.

This clone was seen only a few times. This chain connects TRBV5-1 to TRBJ1-2, with 12 bases lining up with TRBD1. Trimming at V came to 4 bases and at J to 8 bases, leaving 6 bases not matched to a gene. Germline V gene sequence: CDR1 SGHRS, CDR2 YFSETQ. The CDR3 runs to 14 residues. The CDR3 region has the DNA TGCGCCAGCAGCCCCGGGACAGGGGGCGCGGGCTACACCTTC. Residues: CASSPGTGGAGYTF.